The rows below give T cell receptor beta chains drawn from one sample of a study of shared clonotypes between healthy human individuals. Profiling relied on immunoSEQ multiplex PCR, and the TCRdb table lists in-frame clones only, not all of them. The data hold 2 million to 2.5 million clones, with 85% to 95% observed a single time. The sequenced sample consisted of naive CD4+ T cells from PBMCs. All receptors derive from a man between 18 and 29 years old in good health. Some clones in this sample may be carry-over from other donors' samples. The CDR3 runs from the conserved cysteine through the conserved F or W. A D gene is named only where the DNA matches it firmly. Not all rows give a size; the values are once, few, many and, for expanded clones, a class.

TRBJ2-6 TRBD1 - TRBV5-1 CASSLVSTGVSGANVLTF TGCGCCAGCAGCTTGGTGTCGACAGGGGTGTCAGGGGCCAACGTCCTGACTTTC
TRBJ2-7 TRBD2 - TRBV15 CATSSKREGSYEQYF TGTGCCACCAGCAGTAAGCGGGAGGGCTCCTACGAGCAGTACTTC
TRBJ2-3 TRBD2 - TRBV11-2 CASSPGAGGIDTQYF TGTGCCAGCAGTCCAGGCGCGGGAGGGATAGATACGCAGTATTTT
TRBJ2-7 - - TRBV7-6 CASSSPRSEQYF TGTGCCAGCAGCTCCCCCCGCTCAGAGCAGTACTTC
TRBJ1-2 - - TRBV6-1 CASRITVLYGYTF TGTGCCAGCAGGATCACGGTACTCTATGGCTACACCTTC
TRBJ1-2 TRBD1 once TRBV6-5 CASSSGQGNYGYTF TGTGCCAGCAGTAGCGGACAGGGGAACTATGGCTACACCTTC
TRBJ2-1 TRBD2 - TRBV9 CASSSHPLTSGGYNEQFF TGTGCCAGCAGCTCCCACCCCCTGACTAGCGGGGGCTACAATGAGCAGTTCTTC
TRBJ2-3 - - TRBV9 CASSVALAVSTDTQYF TGTGCCAGCAGCGTAGCTCTAGCAGTTAGCACAGATACGCAGTATTTT
TRBJ2-7 TRBD2 - TRBV6-5 CASSYSLAGVSYEQYF TGTGCCAGCAGTTACTCACTAGCGGGAGTCTCCTACGAGCAGTACTTC
TRBJ1-1 TRBD1 - TRBV6-4 CASSVHRGTEAFF TGTGCCAGCAGTGTGCACAGGGGGACTGAAGCTTTCTTT
TRBJ1-2 - - TRBV2 CASSVTANYGYTF TGTGCCAGCAGTGTCACAGCTAACTATGGCTACACCTTC
TRBJ2-7 - - TRBV7-3 CASSLGTRQTQQYF TGTGCCAGCAGCTTGGGAACCCGACAAACCCAGCAGTACTTC
TRBJ2-7 TRBD1 - TRBV5-1 CASTKTGGSYEQYF TGCGCCAGCACCAAGACAGGGGGCTCCTACGAGCAGTACTTC
TRBJ2-5 - - TRBV25-1 CASSELGGIGETQYF TGTGCCAGCAGTGAATTAGGAGGGATTGGGGAGACCCAGTACTTC
TRBJ1-5 - - TRBV14 CASSLSGDQPQHF TGTGCCAGCAGCCTCTCGGGGGACCAGCCCCAGCATTTT
TRBJ2-7 TRBD1 - TRBV5-1 CASSLGQREQYF TGCGCCAGCAGCCTGGGACAGCGCGAGCAGTACTTC
TRBJ2-1 - - TRBV19 CASRKPGGILYNEQFF TGTGCCAGTAGGAAGCCGGGCGGTATACTTTACAATGAGCAGTTCTTC
TRBJ2-1 TRBD2 - TRBV4-1 CASSRGTSGRTRNEQFF TGCGCCAGCAGCCGTGGGACTAGCGGGAGGACACGGAATGAGCAGTTCTTC
TRBJ1-1 - - TRBV7-9 CASSRDSGVRAFF TGTGCCAGCAGTCGGGACTCTGGAGTACGAGCTTTCTTT
TRBJ2-2 - - TRBV13 CASSPYWGLKNTGELFF TGTGCCAGCAGCCCCTATTGGGGCCTCAAGAACACCGGGGAGCTGTTTTTT
TRBJ2-1 - - TRBV5-1 CASRRADSSSYNEQFF TGCGCCAGCAGGCGCGCGGACAGTAGCTCCTACAATGAGCAGTTCTTC
TRBJ1-2 TRBD1 - TRBV5-6 CASSLGQGAADYGYTF TGTGCCAGCAGCCTGGGACAGGGGGCGGCGGACTATGGCTACACCTTC
TRBJ2-2 - - TRBV4-3 CASSQDYHTGELFF TGCGCCAGCAGCCAGGACTACCACACCGGGGAGCTGTTTTTT
TRBJ1-2 - - TRBV18 CASSRDSSGYTF TGTGCCAGCTCACGAGACAGTTCCGGCTACACCTTC